This T cell receptor (beta chain) was sequenced during a study of blood T cell repertoires in COVID-19 (dated by TCRdb to the early 2020s). About the study as a whole: Samples from collaborators originated in the United States, Italy and Spain and spanned both the acute and convalescent phases of COVID-19. The prospective study material was composed of cDNA or gDNA derived from T cells, B-cell-depleted T cells, or PBMCs. The dataset comprised deeply sampled blood TCRbeta repertoires from subjects exposed to, actively infected with, or recovered from COVID-19. The repertoires were released in a freely available public database intended as a resource for research on the immune response to SARS-CoV-2. Where available, HLA class I and class II types were taken from metadata supplied by the sample provider and were not determined by assay-based typing. A de-identified subject ID, COVID-19 status, age in years and sex were almost always included in the sample metadata. The samples were drawn from the first 160 participants of the ongoing ImmuneRACE study and from 950 to 1,500 subjects provided by 6 global collaborators.

The immunoSEQ Assay, a bias-controlled multiplex PCR, was used to amplify TCRbeta CDR3 regions from genomic DNA. Regarding the original processing steps: The number of nucleated cells in each sample was estimated by amplification of reference gene primers within the assay. Sequence reads were collapsed and filtered to measure the absolute abundance of every unique TCRbeta CDR3 rearrangement. Productive Simpson clonality was computed per sample as the square root of Simpson's diversity index over productive rearrangements. Sourced from immuneACCESS, this table was stored by TCRdb with only in-frame sequences that have V and J called. A share of the clones is absent; for the studies checked, an unresolved V gene accounts for under half, and the remainder has no known explanation. V and J calls and clone size are those listed in that table; D and trimming were worked out from the DNA. The sample yields just under 300,000 clones; around 87% were counted once. The ten most abundant clones make up 1% to 1.5% of the sample.

The collaborating institutions used their own protocols to collect whole blood in K2EDTA tubes. For TCRbeta analysis, collaborator samples were shipped as frozen whole blood, as isolated PBMCs, or as DNA extracted from either sample type. A remark on this clone: What antigen it recognizes has not been identified. No base qualities exist here, and no much larger clone lies one base off it.

Trimming accounts for 3 bases at V and 4 bases at J, while the number of junction bases matched to no gene is 5. The CDR3 measures 14 amino acids from cysteine to phenylalanine. This entry keeps only the CDR3 DNA: 42 bases, framed from base 1. CDR1 and CDR2 (LGHDT, YNNKEL) derive from the germline V gene (reference sequence). Study-level results and caveats: Clinical and demographic metadata were provided uncurated, with the amount varying by source and participant.

The sample was peripheral blood. The rearranged chain carries TRBV3-1 (or the pseudogene TRBV3-2) and TRBJ1-2, with 7 bases matching TRBD1. The receptor comes from a man aged 70 or older with acute or convalescent COVID-19. Here is the DNA: TGTGCCAGCAGCCAGACAGGGATTGGCTATGGCTACACCTTC. Its translation is CASSQTGIGYGYTF.